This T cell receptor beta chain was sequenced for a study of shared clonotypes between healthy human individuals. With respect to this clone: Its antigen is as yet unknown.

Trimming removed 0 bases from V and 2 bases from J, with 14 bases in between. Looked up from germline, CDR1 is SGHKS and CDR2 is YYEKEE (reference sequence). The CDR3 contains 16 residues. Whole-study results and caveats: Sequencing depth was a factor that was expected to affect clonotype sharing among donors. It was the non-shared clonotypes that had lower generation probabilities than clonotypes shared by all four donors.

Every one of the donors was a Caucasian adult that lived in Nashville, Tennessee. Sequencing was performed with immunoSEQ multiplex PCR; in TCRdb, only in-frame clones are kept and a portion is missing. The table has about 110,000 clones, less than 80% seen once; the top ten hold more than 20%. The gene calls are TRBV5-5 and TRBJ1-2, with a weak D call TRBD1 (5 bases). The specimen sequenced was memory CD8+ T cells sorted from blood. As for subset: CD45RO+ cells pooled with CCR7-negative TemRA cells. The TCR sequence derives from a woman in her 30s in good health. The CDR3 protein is CASSLAPGRENYGYTF. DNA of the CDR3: TGTGCCAGCAGCTTGGCACCCGGCAGGGAGAACTATGGCTACACCTTC.